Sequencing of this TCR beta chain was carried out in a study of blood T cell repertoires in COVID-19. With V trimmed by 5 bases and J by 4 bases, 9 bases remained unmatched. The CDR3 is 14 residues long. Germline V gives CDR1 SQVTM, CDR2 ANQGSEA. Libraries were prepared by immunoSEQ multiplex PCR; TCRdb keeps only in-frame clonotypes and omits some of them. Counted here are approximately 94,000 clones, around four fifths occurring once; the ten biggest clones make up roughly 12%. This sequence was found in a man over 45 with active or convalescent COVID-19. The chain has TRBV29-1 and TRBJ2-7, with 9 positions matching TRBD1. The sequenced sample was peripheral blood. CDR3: CSVSGTGSLYEQYF. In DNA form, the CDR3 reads TGCAGCGTTTCCGGGACAGGGAGTCTGTACGAGCAGTACTTC.